The clone carrying this T cell receptor beta chain was seen only a few times. What it binds is unknown. TCRdb re-called the RT-PCR reads through MiXCR, storing one row per CDR3 protein. The data hold about 520,000 distinct CDR3 sequences, with about 25% observed a single time. The CDR3 spans 16 residues. V was pared by 2 bases and J by 4 bases, with 17 bases between. CDR1 is MNHNS, CDR2 SASEGT, per germline. These data are taken from a study of response to subunit inactivated influenza vaccine. The study, taken as a whole, reports: Authors suggested few new T cells are recruited by each seasonal influenza vaccination.

The receptor's source is a man between 50 and 59 years old who received an inactivated influenza vaccine. Sample: CD4+ T cells sorted from PBMCs, taken more than 4 days after vaccination. The rearrangement uses TRBV6-1 and TRBJ1-2; no clear D. The CDR3 here is CASSEFSANPIYGYTF. CDR3 sequence (DNA): TGTGCCAGCAGTGAATTTTCGGCTAACCCAATCTATGGCTACACCTTC.